The source of this T cell receptor (beta chain) is a study of CD8 T cells in ankylosing spondylitis. The study's findings and limits: Disease-linked clones bore a CD8+ phenotype, appearing relatively rarely in peripheral blood. In reactive arthritis synovial fluid and blood, some motif variants had been reported before. What appeared characteristic of ankylosing spondylitis blood was a TCR beta motif of fewer than ten highly homologous variants.

This CDR3 comprises 13 residues. V was cut by 3 bases and J by 5 bases, with 10 bases left in between. Germline CDR1 reads SNHLY; CDR2 reads FYNNEI. This clonotype was counted many times. The antigen remains unidentified. Researchers built TCR beta libraries using quantitative 5'-RACE with molecular barcodes. Using its own MiXCR run on the 5' RACE reads, TCRdb lists one record per CDR3 protein. Of around 890,000 distinct CDR3 sequences in the sample, approximately 12% were seen once. The origin of this receptor is a male donor with ankylosing spondylitis. Sequencing was carried out using blood, either unsorted or a sorted T cell fraction (not recorded which). J is TRBJ2-5 and V is TRBV2, with D hard to call. CDR3 protein: CASSDPFRETQYF. The CDR3, as DNA: TGTGCCAGCAGTGACCCATTTAGGGAGACCCAGTACTTC.